Only a few counts were recorded for the clone carrying this TCR beta chain. No antigen is known for it. This sample stems from a study of T cells in Graves' hyperthyroidism and ophthalmopathy. General study findings and limits: Blood also contained most expanded thyroid clonotypes above 0.001. Ophthalmopathy was told apart from stable hyperthyroidism by a 13 V-J model. Ophthalmopathy was identified by the model a median roughly six months ahead of onset.

These patients, aged 18 to 65, had recently diagnosed hyperthyroidism lasting under 2 months. This CDR3 contains 17 residues. Germline-derived CDR1 and CDR2 are MGHRA and YSYEKL. V shed 4 bases and J shed 4 bases, with 19 bases lying between them. The source material, RNA transcripts, was used to amplify TCR beta CDR3 regions. The HTBI set primed first-round TCR CDR3 RT-PCR. TCRdb used MiXCR to reprocess the multiplex PCR reads, holding one entry per CDR3 protein. The table records fewer than 450,000 distinct CDR3 sequences, 17% of them present only once. The chain carries TRBV4-1 and TRBJ2-2, with D perhaps TRBD2 (6 bases). This clonotype originated in a woman between 25 and 40 years old with Graves' hyperthyroidism that later progressed to Graves' ophthalmopathy. Sequenced material: blood. CDR3: CASSPKNGRLGTGELFF. The CDR3 DNA reads as TGCGCCAGCAGCCCAAAGAACGGAAGACTAGGCACCGGGGAGCTGTTTTTT.